This T cell receptor (beta chain) was observed in a study of regulatory T cells in long-lasting Graves disease. Noted time point: newly diagnosed GD, antithyroid drugs for less than 3 months. The TCR library was made from RNA that had been extracted from PBMCs in TRIzol. This clonotype was counted at least ten times. Arm-PCR with iRepertoire HTBI primers amplified the CDR3 regions for these TCR beta libraries. MiXCR was run by TCRdb on the multiplex PCR reads, yielding one entry per CDR3 protein. The sample has some 370,000 distinct CDR3 sequences, over 9.5% seen once. The CDR3 spans 17 residues. Unmatched junction bases numbered 16, after V lost 5 bases and J lost 7 bases. The germline gives CDR1 SGHRS, CDR2 YFSETQ. This same sample was also taken into another study, of T cells in Graves' hyperthyroidism and ophthalmopathy.

The chain couples TRBV5-1 to TRBJ2-1; 9 bases match TRBD2. The TCR comes from a woman between 18 and 29 years old with Graves disease. The sample here was peripheral blood mononuclear cells (PBMCs), taken at new diagnosis, from a patient treated with antithyroid drugs. The CDR3 reads CASRTTSLGGRANEQFF. CDR3 nucleotide sequence: TGCGCCAGCAGAACTACCTCTTTGGGCGGGAGGGCTAATGAGCAGTTCTTC.